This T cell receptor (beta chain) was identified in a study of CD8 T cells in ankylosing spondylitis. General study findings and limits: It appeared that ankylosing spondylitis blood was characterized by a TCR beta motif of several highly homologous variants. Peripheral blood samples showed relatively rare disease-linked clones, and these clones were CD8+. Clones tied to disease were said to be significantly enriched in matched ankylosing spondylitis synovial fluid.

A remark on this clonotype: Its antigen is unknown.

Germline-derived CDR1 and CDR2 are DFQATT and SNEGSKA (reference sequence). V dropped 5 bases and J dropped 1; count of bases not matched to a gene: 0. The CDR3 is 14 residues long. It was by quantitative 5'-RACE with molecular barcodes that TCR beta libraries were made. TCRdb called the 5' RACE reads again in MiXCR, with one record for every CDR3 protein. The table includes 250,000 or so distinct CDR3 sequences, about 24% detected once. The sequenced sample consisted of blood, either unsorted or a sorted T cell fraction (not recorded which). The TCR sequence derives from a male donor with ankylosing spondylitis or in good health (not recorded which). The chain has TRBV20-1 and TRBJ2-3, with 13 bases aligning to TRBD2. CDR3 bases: TGCAGTGCTGGGACTAGCGGGGGCACAGATACGCAGTATTTT. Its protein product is CSAGTSGGTDTQYF.